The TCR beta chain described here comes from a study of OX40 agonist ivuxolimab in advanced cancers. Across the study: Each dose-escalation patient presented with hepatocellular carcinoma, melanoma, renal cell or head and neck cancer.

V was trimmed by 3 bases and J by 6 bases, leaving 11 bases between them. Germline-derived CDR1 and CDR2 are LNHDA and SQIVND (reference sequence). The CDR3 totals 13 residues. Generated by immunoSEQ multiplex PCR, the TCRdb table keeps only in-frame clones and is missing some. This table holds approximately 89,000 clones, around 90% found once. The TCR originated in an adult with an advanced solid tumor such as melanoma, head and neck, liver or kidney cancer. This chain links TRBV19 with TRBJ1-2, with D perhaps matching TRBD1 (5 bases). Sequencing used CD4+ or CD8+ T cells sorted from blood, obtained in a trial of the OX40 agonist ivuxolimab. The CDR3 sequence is CASSIPPGDGYTF. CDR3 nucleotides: TGTGCCAGTAGTATCCCCCCGGGGGATGGCTACACCTTC. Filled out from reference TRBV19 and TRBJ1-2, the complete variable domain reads DGGITQSPKYLFRKEGQNVTLSCEQNLNHDAMYWYRQDPGQGLRLIYYSQIVNDFQKGDIAEGYSVSREKKESFPLTVTSAQKNPTAFYLCASSIPPGDGYTFGSGTRLTVV.